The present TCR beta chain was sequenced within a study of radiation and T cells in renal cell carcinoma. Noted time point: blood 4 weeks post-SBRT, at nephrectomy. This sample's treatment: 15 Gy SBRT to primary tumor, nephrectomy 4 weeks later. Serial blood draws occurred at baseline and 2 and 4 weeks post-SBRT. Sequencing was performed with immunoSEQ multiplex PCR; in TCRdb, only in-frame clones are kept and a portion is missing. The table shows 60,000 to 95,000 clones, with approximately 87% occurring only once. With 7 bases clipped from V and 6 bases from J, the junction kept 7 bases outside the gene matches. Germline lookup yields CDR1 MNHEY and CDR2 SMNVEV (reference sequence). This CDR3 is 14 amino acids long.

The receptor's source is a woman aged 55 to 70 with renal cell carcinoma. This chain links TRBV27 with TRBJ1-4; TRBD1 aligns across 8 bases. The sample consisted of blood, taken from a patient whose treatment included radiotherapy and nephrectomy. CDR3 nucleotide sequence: TGTGCCAGCACCTCGACAGGGGATTATGAAAAACTGTTTTTT. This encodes CASTSTGDYEKLFF.